Sequencing of this T cell receptor beta chain was carried out in a study of T cells after yellow fever vaccination. The study, taken as a whole, reports: Across the CD4 and CD8 compartments, a small share of clonotypes was present in both. In post-booster samples, most primary-vaccination clones reappeared (about 97% CD4, over 70% CD8).

UMIs and a universal primer site were added when TCR cDNA was made by 5'RACE template switching. TCRdb independently ran MiXCR on the 5' RACE reads; one entry per CDR3 protein. The sample contains about 330,000 distinct CDR3 sequences, roughly 3.9% of which appear only once. With regard to this clonotype: The antigen is unknown.

V shed 4 bases and J 8 bases; nucleotides not matched to a gene: 13. The CDR3 contains 16 residues. CDR1 and CDR2 from the germline V gene are SEHNR and FQNEAQ (reference sequence). The specimen was PBMCs, collected 5 days after the yellow fever booster vaccination. The source is a young man who received the YFV17D yellow fever vaccine. The chain is built from TRBV7-9 and TRBJ2-1, with TRBD2 matching over 8 bases. CDR3 region: CASSSPDGLARDEQFF. The CDR3 DNA reads TGTGCCAGCAGCTCCCCAGATGGACTAGCCAGGGATGAGCAGTTCTTC.